The 24 T cell receptor beta chains reported below all come from one sample, sequenced in a study of PD-L1 blockade in urothelial cancer. TCRdb's copy holds only in-frame clones and misses some; the assay was immunoSEQ multiplex PCR. The data show tens of thousands of clones, 90% to 95% seen once. The sequenced sample was PBMCs, obtained around atezolizumab (anti-PD-L1) treatment. The receptors shown here come from a man aged 55 to 69 with urothelial cancer.

The chain carries TRBV19 and TRBJ1-2; D may be TRBD1 (5 bases). Germline V gene sequence: CDR1 LNHDA, CDR2 SQIVND (reference sequence). V lost 3 bases, J lost 3 bases, and 8 bases lay in between. This CDR3 has 13 residues. The CDR3 here is CASSIGGDYGYTF. As DNA, the CDR3 is TGTGCCAGTAGTATCGGGGGGGACTATGGCTACACCTTC.

The gene calls are TRBV7-2 and TRBJ2-7, with 7 bases aligning to TRBD1. Trimming cost V 4 bases and J 5 bases; bases outside gene matches: 5. The CDR3 spans 13 residues. Germline V lookup: CDR1 SGHTA, CDR2 FQGNSA. CDR3 residues: CASSYRDSHEQYF. In nucleotides, the CDR3 is TGTGCCAGCAGCTACCGGGACAGCCACGAGCAGTACTTC.

The chain combines TRBV6-4 with TRBJ2-2; 8 nucleotides line up with TRBD2. Germline V gene sequence: CDR1 MRHNA, CDR2 SNTAGT. The CDR3 extends over 16 amino acids. After removal of 7 bases from V and 5 bases from J, the junction contained 12 bases not matched to a gene. CDR3 bases: TGTGCCAGCACACCGGGAGGGCCTTCTCGAACCGGGGAGCTGTTTTTT. Protein sequence: CASTPGGPSRTGELFF.

This clone was observed a single time. The CDR3 reads CASSQDRTGGSYEQYF. CDR3 coding DNA: TGCGCCAGCAGCCAAGATCGAACGGGAGGGTCCTACGAGCAGTACTTC. The gene calls are TRBV4-3 and TRBJ2-7; 8 nucleotides line up with TRBD2. The length of the CDR3 is 16 residues. Trimming at V came to 0 bases and at J to 1 base, leaving 5 bases not matched to a gene. CDR1 and CDR2 from the germline V gene are LGHNA and YSLEER.

The J gene is TRBJ1-5, the V gene TRBV6-6; D perhaps matches TRBD1 (5 bases). The length of the CDR3 is 13 residues. Trimming shortened V by 5 bases and J by 2 bases, and 7 bases separated the two germline ends. Germline assignment: CDR1 MNHNY and CDR2 SVGAGI (reference sequence). The CDR3, as DNA: TGTGCCAGCAGTCCGACAGGCAATCAGCCCCAGCATTTT. Amino acids: CASSPTGNQPQHF.

The chain combines TRBV19 with TRBJ2-6; no firm D call. The CDR3 contains 15 residues. The germline V gene has CDR1 LNHDA and CDR2 SQIVND (reference sequence). V lost 6 bases and J lost 0, with 9 bases in between. The CDR3 region is CASRKHDSGANVLTF. The CDR3, as DNA: TGTGCCAGTAGGAAACACGACTCTGGGGCCAACGTCCTGACTTTC.

The CDR3 coding sequence is TGTGCCAGCAGTGAATCCGGGGGACAGAACTATGGCTACACCTTC. Translating gives CASSESGGQNYGYTF. The chain uses TRBV25-1 and TRBJ1-2; 7 bases map to TRBD1. The V segment lost 1 base and the J segment 2 bases; nucleotides outside the gene matches: 4. Germline lookup yields CDR1 MGHDK and CDR2 SYGVNS. There are 15 residues in the CDR3.

This chain connects TRBV11-2 to TRBJ1-6; TRBD1 matches 9 bases. Trimming at V came to 5 bases and at J to 7 bases, leaving 6 bases not matched to a gene. CDR1 is SGHAT and CDR2 is FQNNGV in the germline V gene. The CDR3 runs to 15 residues. CDR3 in amino acids: CASSTGGWENSPLHF. The CDR3 DNA follows: TGTGCCAGCAGCACAGGGGGCTGGGAAAATTCACCCCTCCACTTT.

The V call is TRBV5-1, the J call TRBJ2-5; D gene unclear. Germline V lookup: CDR1 SGHRS, CDR2 YFSETQ. Trimming removed 4 bases from V and 2 bases from J, with 12 bases in between. The CDR3 totals 14 residues. The DNA of the CDR3 is TGCGCCAGCAGCCCCGAGACTGGTCAAGAGACCCAGTACTTC. Its protein product is CASSPETGQETQYF.

V usage is TRBV9 and J usage is TRBJ1-3, with a tentative D call TRBD1 (5 bases). CDR1 and CDR2 (germline): SGDLS, YYNGEE. The CDR3 covers 17 residues. V gave up 3 bases and J gave up 0 bases, with 16 bases separating them. The CDR3: CASSALGGVSSGNTIYF. CDR3 DNA: TGTGCCAGCAGCGCCCTGGGGGGAGTAAGCTCTGGAAACACCATATATTTT.

V gene TRBV19 combines with J gene TRBJ1-1, with 9 bases lining up with TRBD1. The V gene's germline CDR1 is LNHDA and CDR2 SQIVND (reference sequence). There are 15 residues in the CDR3. V dropped 6 bases and J dropped 3; count of bases not matched to a gene: 8. The CDR3 is CASRLQGDRDTEAFF. The CDR3 bases are TGTGCCAGTAGGTTACAGGGGGACAGGGACACTGAAGCTTTCTTT. Variable domain in full (rest from reference TRBV19 and TRBJ1-1): DGGITQSPKYLFRKEGQNVTLSCEQNLNHDAMYWYRQDPGQGLRLIYYSQIVNDFQKGDIAEGYSVSREKKESFPLTVTSAQKNPTAFYLCASRLQGDRDTEAFFGQGTRLTVV.

This sequence joins TRBV7-6 and TRBJ2-7; 10 bases align to TRBD2. Germline loops: CDR1 SGHVS, CDR2 FNYEAQ. CDR3 length equals 16 residues. The V and J ends lost 1 base and 2 bases, in that order; junction bases with no gene match: 5. CDR3 bases: TGTGCCAGCAGCTTAGAGCTAGCGGGGGACGCCTACGAGCAGTACTTC. This codes for CASSLELAGDAYEQYF.

The V gene is TRBV4-2, the J gene TRBJ1-6; no reliable D call. The CDR3 has 13 residues. The germline CDR1 and CDR2 sequences are LGHNA and YNFKEQ. The V end was cut by 0 bases, the J end by 9 bases, with 6 bases between. CDR3 DNA sequence: TGTGCCAGCAGCCAAGAGCGGATTTCACCCCTCCACTTT. Translated: CASSQERISPLHF.

V gene TRBV14 combines with J gene TRBJ2-7, with 8 bases that match TRBD1. The V segment lost 2 bases and the J segment 2 bases; nucleotides outside the gene matches: 2. This CDR3 has 14 residues. Germline V lookup: CDR1 SGHDN, CDR2 FVKESK. The CDR3 sequence: CASSQLQGAYEQYF. As DNA, the CDR3 is TGTGCCAGCAGCCAATTACAGGGGGCCTACGAGCAGTACTTC.

The chain carries TRBV30 and TRBJ1-1; 10 bases agree with TRBD1. The CDR3 loop spans 13 amino acids. Germline assignment: CDR1 GTSNPN and CDR2 SVGIG (reference sequence). With V trimmed by 4 bases and J by 5 bases, 4 bases remained unmatched. CDR3 DNA sequence: TGTGCCTGGATGACAGGGGGCGTTACTGAAGCTTTCTTT. This codes for CAWMTGGVTEAFF.

The chain recombines TRBV6-5 with TRBJ2-3; 11 nucleotides agree with TRBD2. CDR1 and CDR2 from the germline V gene are MNHEY and SVGAGI. Trimming took 0 bases from V and 5 from J; bases not matched to a gene: 4. This CDR3 region has 16 residues. The CDR3: CASSYSNSGRGDTQYF. The CDR3 DNA sequence: TGTGCCAGCAGTTACTCGAATAGCGGGAGGGGAGATACGCAGTATTTT.

The chain is built from TRBV27 and TRBJ1-2; 9 bases line up with TRBD1. Germline V lookup: CDR1 MNHEY, CDR2 SMNVEV (reference sequence). The CDR3 loop spans 15 amino acids. Unmatched junction bases numbered 7, after V lost 0 bases and J lost 8 bases. The DNA of the CDR3 is TGTGCCAGCAGTTTATCTCCTAACAGGGGGCGAGGCTACACCTTC. Translated: CASSLSPNRGRGYTF.

The chain has TRBV15 and TRBJ2-7; 7 bases are shared with TRBD1. This CDR3 is built from 15 residues. CDR1 LNHNV and CDR2 YYDKDF come from the germline V gene (reference sequence). Trimming removed 0 bases from V and 0 bases from J; junction bases left unmatched: 2. This chain's CDR3 is CATSRDRDSSYEQYF. As DNA, the CDR3 is TGTGCCACCAGCAGAGACCGGGACAGCTCCTACGAGCAGTACTTC.

This clone occurred once. The V call is TRBV5-1, the J call TRBJ2-7; 12 positions agree with TRBD2. The CDR3 covers 16 residues. Unmatched junction bases numbered 5, after V lost 4 bases and J lost 0 bases. CDR1 SGHRS and CDR2 YFSETQ come from the germline V gene. CDR3 sequence: CASSALAGGSSYEQYF. The CDR3 DNA sequence: TGCGCCAGCAGCGCGCTAGCGGGGGGGAGCTCCTACGAGCAGTACTTC.

This chain connects TRBV5-1 to TRBJ2-5, with D unresolved. CDR1 is SGHRS and CDR2 is YFSETQ in the germline V gene. V was cut by 1 base and J by 4 bases, with 8 bases left in between. The length of the CDR3 is 13 residues. Here the CDR3 reads CASSLSVRETQYF. In DNA form, the CDR3 reads TGCGCCAGCAGCTTGTCGGTGCGAGAGACCCAGTACTTC.

The V and J genes are TRBV14 and TRBJ2-3, with 7 nucleotides matching TRBD2. V trimming: 4 bases; J trimming: 0 bases; junction bases outside the gene matches: 7. This CDR3 is built from 16 residues. Germline V gene data show CDR1 as SGHDN and CDR2 as FVKESK. CDR3 sequence reads: CASSRLARGSTDTQYF. Written as DNA, the CDR3 is TGTGCCAGCAGCCGTCTGGCGCGGGGGAGCACAGATACGCAGTATTTT.

V usage is TRBV18 and J usage is TRBJ1-2; the match to TRBD1 covers 7 bases. The V and J ends lost 0 bases and 6 bases, in that order; junction bases with no gene match: 4. CDR1 is KGHSH and CDR2 is LQKENI in the germline V gene. This CDR3 has 14 amino acids. CDR3 residues: CASSPPYRGHGYTF. The DNA for the CDR3 is TGTGCCAGCTCACCACCTTACAGGGGTCATGGCTACACCTTC.

The chain joins TRBV4-3 to TRBJ2-3; TRBD2 is a possible D gene (6 bases). The V end lost 1 base, the J end lost 5 bases, and 16 bases lay between the germline ends. The CDR3 is 16 amino acids. Germline loops: CDR1 LGHNA, CDR2 YSLEER. The CDR3: CASSQADGSHGDTQYF. CDR3 coding DNA: TGCGCCAGCAGCCAAGCCGACGGGAGTCACGGAGATACGCAGTATTTT.

The V and J genes are TRBV6-1 and TRBJ2-1; 7 bases are a match to TRBD2. J was trimmed by 2 bases and V by 1 base; bases with no gene match: 5. Germline assignment: CDR1 MNHNS and CDR2 SASEGT. CDR3 size: 16 residues. This chain's CDR3 is CASSEEGGRPYNEQFF. DNA for the CDR3: TGTGCCAGCAGTGAAGAGGGCGGGAGACCCTACAATGAGCAGTTCTTC.